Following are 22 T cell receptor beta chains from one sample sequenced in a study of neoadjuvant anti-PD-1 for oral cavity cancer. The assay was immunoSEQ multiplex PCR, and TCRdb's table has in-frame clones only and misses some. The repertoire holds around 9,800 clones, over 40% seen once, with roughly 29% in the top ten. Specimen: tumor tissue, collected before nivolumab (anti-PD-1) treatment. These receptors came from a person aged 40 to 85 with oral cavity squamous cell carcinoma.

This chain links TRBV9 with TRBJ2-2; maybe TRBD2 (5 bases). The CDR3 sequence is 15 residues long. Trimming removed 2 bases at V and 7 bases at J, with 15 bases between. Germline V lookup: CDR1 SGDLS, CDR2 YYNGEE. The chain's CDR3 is CASSVSGGYGGELFF. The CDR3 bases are TGTGCCAGCAGCGTTTCTGGAGGTTACGGCGGGGAGCTGTTTTTT. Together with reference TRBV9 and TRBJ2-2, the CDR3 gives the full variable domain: DSGVTQTPKHLITATGQRVTLRCSPRSGDLSVYWYQQSLDQGLQFLIQYYNGEERAKGNILERFSAQQFPDLHSELNLSSLELGDSALYFCASSVSGGYGGELFFGEGSRLTVL.

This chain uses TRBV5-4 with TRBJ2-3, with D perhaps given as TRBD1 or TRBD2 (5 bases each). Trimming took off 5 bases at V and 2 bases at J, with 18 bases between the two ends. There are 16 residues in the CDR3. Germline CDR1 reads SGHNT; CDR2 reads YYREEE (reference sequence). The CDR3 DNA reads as TGTGCCAGCAGGGAACCGGGACCGCCCCTCACAGATACGCAGTATTTT. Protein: CASREPGPPLTDTQYF.

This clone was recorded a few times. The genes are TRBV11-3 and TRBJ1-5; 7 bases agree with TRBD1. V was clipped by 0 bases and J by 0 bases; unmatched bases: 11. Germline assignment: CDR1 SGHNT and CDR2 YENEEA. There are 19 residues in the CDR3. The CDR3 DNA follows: TGTGCCAGCAGCTTAGAGAGAGGGGGCCCGAATTATAGCAATCAGCCCCAGCATTTT. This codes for CASSLERGGPNYSNQPQHF.

The CDR3 loop is CASSFKTSPDTQYF. The DNA of the CDR3 is TGTGCCAGCAGTTTTAAGACTAGCCCAGATACGCAGTATTTT. The chain uses TRBV6-1 and TRBJ2-3, with TRBD2 matching over 7 bases. CDR1 and CDR2 from the germline V gene are MNHNS and SASEGT. The CDR3 contains 14 residues. V shed 5 bases, J shed 4 bases, and the junction held 6 bases outside the gene matches.

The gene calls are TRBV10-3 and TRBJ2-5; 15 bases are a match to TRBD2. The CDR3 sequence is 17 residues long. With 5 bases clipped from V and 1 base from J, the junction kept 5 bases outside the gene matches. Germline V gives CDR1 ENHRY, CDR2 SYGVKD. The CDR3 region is CAISPGTSGGLQETQYF. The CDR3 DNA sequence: TGTGCCATCAGTCCCGGGACTAGCGGGGGGCTCCAAGAGACCCAGTACTTC.

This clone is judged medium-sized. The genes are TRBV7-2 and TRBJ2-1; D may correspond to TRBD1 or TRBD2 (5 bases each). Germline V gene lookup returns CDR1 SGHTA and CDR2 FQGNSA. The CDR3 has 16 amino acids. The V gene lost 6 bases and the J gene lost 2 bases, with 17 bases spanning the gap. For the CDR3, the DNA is TGTGCCAGCAGACCGCCGGGACGCTATGCCTACAATGAGCAGTTCTTC. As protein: CASRPPGRYAYNEQFF.

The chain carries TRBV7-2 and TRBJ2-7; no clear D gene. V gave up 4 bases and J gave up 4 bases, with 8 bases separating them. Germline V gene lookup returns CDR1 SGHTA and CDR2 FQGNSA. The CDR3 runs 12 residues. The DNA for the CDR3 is TGTGCCAGCAGCTCCCAGAGGTACGAGCAGTACTTC. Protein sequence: CASSSQRYEQYF.

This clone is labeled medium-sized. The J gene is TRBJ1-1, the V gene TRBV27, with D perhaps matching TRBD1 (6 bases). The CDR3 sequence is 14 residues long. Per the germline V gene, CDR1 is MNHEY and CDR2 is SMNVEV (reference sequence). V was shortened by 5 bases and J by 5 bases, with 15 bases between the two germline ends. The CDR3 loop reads CASSLHRVETEAFF. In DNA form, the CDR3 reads TGTGCCAGCAGTCTCCACAGGGTAGAAACTGAAGCTTTCTTT.

CDR3 residues: CASSPVQVGAQYF. In nucleotides, the CDR3 is TGTGCCAGCTCACCAGTGCAGGTCGGGGCCCAGTACTTC. The chain joins TRBV18 to TRBJ2-5, with D possibly being TRBD2 (5 bases). V was clipped by 2 bases and J by 9 bases, with 13 bases between them. The germline V gene encodes CDR1 KGHSH and CDR2 LQKENI. The CDR3 extends over 13 amino acids.

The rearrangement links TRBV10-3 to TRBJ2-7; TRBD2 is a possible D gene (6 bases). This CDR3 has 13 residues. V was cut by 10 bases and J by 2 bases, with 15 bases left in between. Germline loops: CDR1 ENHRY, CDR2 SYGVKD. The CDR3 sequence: CATGPEGTYEQYF. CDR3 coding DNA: TGTGCCACCGGCCCGGAGGGAACCTACGAGCAGTACTTC.

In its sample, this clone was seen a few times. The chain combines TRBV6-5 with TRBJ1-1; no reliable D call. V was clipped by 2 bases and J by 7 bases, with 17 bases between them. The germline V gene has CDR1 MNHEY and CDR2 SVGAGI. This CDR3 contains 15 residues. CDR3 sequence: CASSYIPAEAYEAFF. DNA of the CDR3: TGTGCCAGCAGTTACATCCCCGCCGAAGCGTATGAAGCTTTCTTT.

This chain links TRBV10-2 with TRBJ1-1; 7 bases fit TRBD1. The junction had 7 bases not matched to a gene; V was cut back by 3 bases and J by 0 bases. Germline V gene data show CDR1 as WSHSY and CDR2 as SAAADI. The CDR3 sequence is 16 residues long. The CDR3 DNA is TGCGCCAGCAGTGACCCGCGACAGGGCCTGAACACTGAAGCTTTCTTT. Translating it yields CASSDPRQGLNTEAFF.

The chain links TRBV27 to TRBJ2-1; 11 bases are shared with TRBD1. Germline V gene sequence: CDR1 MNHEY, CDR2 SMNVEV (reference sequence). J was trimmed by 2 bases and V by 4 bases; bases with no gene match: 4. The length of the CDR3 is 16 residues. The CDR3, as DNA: TGTGCCAGCAGTTCTCGGACAGGGGGCCCCTACAATGAGCAGTTCTTC. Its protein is CASSSRTGGPYNEQFF.

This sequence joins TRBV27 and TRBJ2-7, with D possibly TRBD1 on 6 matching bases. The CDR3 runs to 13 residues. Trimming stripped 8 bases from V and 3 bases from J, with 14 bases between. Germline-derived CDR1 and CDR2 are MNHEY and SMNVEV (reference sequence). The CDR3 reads CASEVDRHYEQYF. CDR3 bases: TGTGCCAGCGAGGTGGACAGACACTACGAGCAGTACTTC.

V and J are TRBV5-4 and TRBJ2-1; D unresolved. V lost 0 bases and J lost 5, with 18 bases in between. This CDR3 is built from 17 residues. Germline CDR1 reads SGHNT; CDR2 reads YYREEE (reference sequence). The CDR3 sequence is CASSLGHRNPGNNEQFF. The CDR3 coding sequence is TGTGCCAGCAGCTTGGGACACCGCAACCCTGGCAACAATGAGCAGTTCTTC. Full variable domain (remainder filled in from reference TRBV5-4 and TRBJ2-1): ETGVTQSPTHLIKTRGQQVTLRCSSQSGHNTVSWYQQALGQGPQFIFQYYREEENGRGNFPPRFSGLQFPNYSSELNVNALELDDSALYLCASSLGHRNPGNNEQFFGPGTRLTVL.

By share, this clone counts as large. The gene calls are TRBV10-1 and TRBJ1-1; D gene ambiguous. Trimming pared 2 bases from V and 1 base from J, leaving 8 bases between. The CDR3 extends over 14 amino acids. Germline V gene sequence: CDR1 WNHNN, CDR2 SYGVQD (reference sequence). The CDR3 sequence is CASSEGRENTEAFF. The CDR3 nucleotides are TGCGCCAGCAGTGAGGGCCGGGAGAACACTGAAGCTTTCTTT.

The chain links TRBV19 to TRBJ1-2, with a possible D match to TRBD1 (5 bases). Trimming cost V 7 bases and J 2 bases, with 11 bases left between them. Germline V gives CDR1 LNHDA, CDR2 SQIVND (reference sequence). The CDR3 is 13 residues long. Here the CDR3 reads CASKGPFNYGYTF. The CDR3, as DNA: TGTGCCAGTAAGGGACCGTTCAACTATGGCTACACCTTC.

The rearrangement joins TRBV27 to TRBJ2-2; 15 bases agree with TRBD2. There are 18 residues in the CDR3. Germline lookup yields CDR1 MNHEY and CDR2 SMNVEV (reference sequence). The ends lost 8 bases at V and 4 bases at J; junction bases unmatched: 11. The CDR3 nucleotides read TGTGCCAGCGATGAAGATGGACTAGCGGGGGGGCCCACCGGGGAGCTGTTTTTT. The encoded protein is CASDEDGLAGGPTGELFF.

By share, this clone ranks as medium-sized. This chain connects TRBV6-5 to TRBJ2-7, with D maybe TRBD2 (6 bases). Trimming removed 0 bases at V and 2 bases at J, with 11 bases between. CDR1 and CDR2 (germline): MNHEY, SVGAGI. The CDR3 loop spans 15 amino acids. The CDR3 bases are TGTGCCAGCAGTTACTCGATTTGGGGGGCCTACGAGCAGTACTTC. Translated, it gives CASSYSIWGAYEQYF.

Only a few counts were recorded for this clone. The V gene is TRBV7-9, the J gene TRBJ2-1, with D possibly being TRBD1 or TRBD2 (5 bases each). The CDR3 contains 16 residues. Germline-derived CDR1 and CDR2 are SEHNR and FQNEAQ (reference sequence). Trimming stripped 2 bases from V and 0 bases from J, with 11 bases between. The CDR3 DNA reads TGTGCCAGCAGCTTAAACCGGGGACCCTCCTACAATGAGCAGTTCTTC. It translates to CASSLNRGPSYNEQFF.

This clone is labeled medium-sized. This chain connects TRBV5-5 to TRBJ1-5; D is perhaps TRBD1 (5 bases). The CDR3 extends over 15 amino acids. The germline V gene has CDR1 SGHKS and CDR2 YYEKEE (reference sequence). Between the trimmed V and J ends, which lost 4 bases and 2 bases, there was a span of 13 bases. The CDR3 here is CASSPDGGGNQPQHF. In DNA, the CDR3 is TGTGCCAGCAGCCCGGACGGGGGAGGCAATCAGCCCCAGCATTTT.

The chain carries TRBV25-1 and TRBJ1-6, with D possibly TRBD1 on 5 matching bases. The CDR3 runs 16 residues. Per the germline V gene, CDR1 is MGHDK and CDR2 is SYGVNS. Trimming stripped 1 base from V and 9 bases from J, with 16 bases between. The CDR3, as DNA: TGTGCCAGCAGTGAATCTAGTGGACCCGGGGGTTCACCCCTCCACTTT. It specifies CASSESSGPGGSPLHF.